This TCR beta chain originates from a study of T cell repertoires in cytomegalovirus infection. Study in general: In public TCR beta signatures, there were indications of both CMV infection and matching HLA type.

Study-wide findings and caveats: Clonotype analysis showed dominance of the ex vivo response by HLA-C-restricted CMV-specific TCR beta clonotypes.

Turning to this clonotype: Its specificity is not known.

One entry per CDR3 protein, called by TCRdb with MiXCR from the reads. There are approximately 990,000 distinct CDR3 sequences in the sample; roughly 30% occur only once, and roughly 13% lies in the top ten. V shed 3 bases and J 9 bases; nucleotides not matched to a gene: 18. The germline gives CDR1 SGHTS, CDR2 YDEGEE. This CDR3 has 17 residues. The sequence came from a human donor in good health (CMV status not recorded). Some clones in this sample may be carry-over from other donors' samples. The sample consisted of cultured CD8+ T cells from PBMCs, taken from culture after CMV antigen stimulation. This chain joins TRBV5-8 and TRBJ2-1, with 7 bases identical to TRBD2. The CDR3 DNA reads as TGTGCCAGCAGCTGGCCGGGGAGGGGCGACCTTGGGAGTGAGCAGTTCTTC. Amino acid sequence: CASSWPGRGDLGSEQFF.